The 10 T cell receptor beta chains presented below share a single source sample, sequenced in a study of cytomegalovirus exposure and HLA in healthy donors. In the PCR, 60 Vbeta and 13 Jbeta primers were used. The protocol was immunoSEQ multiplex PCR, while the TCRdb copy is restricted to in-frame clones and leaves out a portion. Found here are about 150,000 clones; the top ten clones hold under 2%. Sequencing input: PBMCs. All receptors derive from a woman in her 50s in good health and CMV-seronegative.

The CDR3 protein is CASRERGGRETQYF. The CDR3 region has the DNA TGCGCCAGCCGGGAGCGGGGGGGCCGGGAGACCCAGTACTTC. This chain uses TRBV4-1 with TRBJ2-5, with TRBD2 matching 10 bases. The CDR3 contains 14 residues. J was trimmed by 5 bases and V by 8 bases; bases with no gene match: 8. Germline V gives CDR1 MGHRA, CDR2 YSYEKL.

V usage is TRBV28 and J usage is TRBJ1-5; D perhaps matches TRBD1 (5 bases). The germline V gene has CDR1 MDHEN and CDR2 SYDVKM. The CDR3 totals 17 residues. V was trimmed by 5 bases and J by 1 base, leaving 18 bases between them. The CDR3 here is CASSPLVRVLSNQPQHF. CDR3 in DNA: TGTGCCAGCAGTCCGCTGGTCAGGGTGTTAAGCAATCAGCCCCAGCATTTT.

The chain links TRBV15 to TRBJ2-6; no clear D. Trimming took off 0 bases at V and 0 bases at J, with 6 bases between the two ends. Germline CDR1 and CDR2: LNHNV and YYDKDF (reference sequence). The CDR3 has 16 amino acids. This chain's CDR3 is CATSRDDNSGANVLTF. The CDR3 nucleotides are TGTGCCACCAGCAGAGACGACAACTCTGGGGCCAACGTCCTGACTTTC.

The chain links TRBV27 to TRBJ2-2; no firm D call. The germline CDR1 and CDR2 sequences are MNHEY and SMNVEV (reference sequence). The CDR3 covers 16 residues. Trimming shortened V by 2 bases and J by 5 bases, and 15 bases separated the two germline ends. Here the CDR3 DNA reads TGTGCCAGCAGTTTAGTTTACGGGTCTGGGACCGGGGAGCTGTTTTTT. Amino acids: CASSLVYGSGTGELFF.

This chain connects TRBV7-3 to TRBJ2-1; D gene unclear. The germline V and J ends were trimmed by 5 bases and 10 bases, with 12 bases remaining between them. The germline V gene has CDR1 SGHTA and CDR2 FQGTGA. The CDR3 spans 12 residues. CDR3 DNA sequence: TGTGCCAGCAGCCACTCGGGTCTAGAGCAGTTCTTC. Its protein is CASSHSGLEQFF.

V gene TRBV4-2 combines with J gene TRBJ2-1, with 12 bases fitting TRBD2. The CDR3 has 18 amino acids. Germline trimming cut 7 bases from V and 9 bases from J; bases unmatched to any gene: 19. Germline V gives CDR1 LGHNA, CDR2 YNFKEQ. In DNA form, the CDR3 reads TGTGCCAGCACCACCGCTAGCGGGAGGGCCCCCAGAGGGAGTGAGCAGTTCTTC. Its protein product is CASTTASGRAPRGSEQFF.

The J gene is TRBJ1-4, the V gene TRBV5-6; TRBD1 aligns across 7 bases. V lost 1 base, J lost 0 bases, and 12 bases stayed unmatched. The CDR3 has 19 residues. Looked up from germline, CDR1 is SGHDT and CDR2 is YYEEEE. The CDR3 region is CASSLYAKGANPTNEKLFF. As DNA, the CDR3 is TGTGCCAGCAGCTTGTACGCTAAGGGGGCAAACCCAACTAATGAAAAACTGTTTTTT.

This chain links TRBV15 with TRBJ2-1; the match to TRBD1 covers 7 bases. V dropped 1 base and J dropped 0; count of bases not matched to a gene: 6. The V gene's germline CDR1 is LNHNV and CDR2 YYDKDF (reference sequence). The CDR3 totals 17 residues. For the CDR3, the DNA is TGTGCCACCAGCAGAGGCGGAGGACAGGCCTCCTACAATGAGCAGTTCTTC. Its protein product is CATSRGGGQASYNEQFF.

V is TRBV5-8 and J is TRBJ1-1; D is ambiguous. The CDR3 extends over 11 amino acids. V lost 0 bases, J lost 8 bases, and 5 bases lay in between. In germline, CDR1 is SGHTS, CDR2 YDEGEE. The CDR3 bases are TGTGCCAGCAGCTTGGTTCAAGAAGCTTTCTTT. Translated: CASSLVQEAFF.

The chain employs TRBV6-5 and TRBJ2-7; 9 bases line up with TRBD2. Germline V gives CDR1 MNHEY, CDR2 SVGAGI. Unmatched junction bases numbered 5, after V lost 2 bases and J lost 0 bases. The CDR3 has 16 amino acids. DNA for the CDR3: TGTGCCAGCAGTTACAATGAGCGGGAGGCCTCCTACGAGCAGTACTTC. Its protein is CASSYNEREASYEQYF.